The 19 T cell receptor beta chains listed next were all sequenced from one sample in a study of CD8+ T cells in alopecia areata. RNA extraction and reverse transcription yielded cDNA as sequencing template. Using immunoSEQ multiplex PCR, the repertoire was profiled, and TCRdb retains in-frame clones only, with some absent. The table records some 98,000 clones, 50% to 75% of them present only once. Stated treatment: oral pan-JAK inhibitor, 5-10 mg twice daily. The sample in question was CD8+ T cells sorted from blood, obtained at week 4, from a patient treated with tofacitinib. The source of these receptors is a human donor with alopecia areata.

The chain employs TRBV2 and TRBJ1-2; D is ambiguous. Trimming left V 10 bases short and J 0 bases short, with 12 bases between. Looked up from germline, CDR1 is SNHLY and CDR2 is FYNNEI. The CDR3 length is 13 residues. The CDR3 DNA sequence: TGTGCCACCAAGGTGGGCCCTAACTATGGCTACACCTTC. This sequence encodes CATKVGPNYGYTF.

The chain links TRBV9 to TRBJ2-2; D is unclear. The CDR3 contains 14 residues. The germline V gene has CDR1 SGDLS and CDR2 YYNGEE. Deletions cut 3 bases from V and 4 bases from J, with 10 bases between. CDR3 DNA sequence: TGTGCCAGCAGCGAGGGTACAGTCACCGGGGAGCTGTTTTTT. Protein sequence: CASSEGTVTGELFF. Full variable domain (outside the CDR3, taken from reference TRBV9 and TRBJ2-2): DSGVTQTPKHLITATGQRVTLRCSPRSGDLSVYWYQQSLDQGLQFLIQYYNGEERAKGNILERFSAQQFPDLHSELNLSSLELGDSALYFCASSEGTVTGELFFGEGSRLTVL.

V and J are TRBV7-6 and TRBJ1-3; no firm D call. The germline V gene has CDR1 SGHVS and CDR2 FNYEAQ. With 5 bases removed from V and 3 bases from J, the gap between germline ends came to 17 bases. This CDR3 has 16 amino acids. CDR3 sequence (DNA): TGTGCCAGCAGCCCGCAGGTCTCTCCTATTGGAAACACCATATATTTT. It codes for CASSPQVSPIGNTIYF.

The V gene is TRBV27, the J gene TRBJ1-1; D is perhaps TRBD1 (6 bases). The V and J ends lost 3 bases and 5 bases respectively, with 13 bases between them. This CDR3 is built from 14 residues. Germline-derived CDR1 and CDR2 are MNHEY and SMNVEV (reference sequence). For the CDR3, the DNA is TGTGCCAGCAGTTTGCCGGGGGCGCGGACTGAAGCTTTCTTT. Translated: CASSLPGARTEAFF.

This clone was recorded a few times. The J gene is TRBJ2-3, the V gene TRBV4-1; D ambiguous. The CDR3 is 13 amino acids. Germline V gives CDR1 MGHRA, CDR2 YSYEKL. V shed 2 bases and J shed 5 bases, with 8 bases lying between them. This CDR3 reads CASSQQSKDTQYF. CDR3 bases: TGCGCCAGCAGCCAACAGTCGAAAGATACGCAGTATTTT.

This clone was observed a few times. The chain links TRBV29-1 to TRBJ2-1; D possibly corresponds to TRBD1 (6 bases). The CDR3 sequence is 14 residues long. V lost 1 base to trimming and J lost 4 bases, with 11 bases between them. Germline CDR1 SQVTM, CDR2 ANQGSEA. CDR3 nucleotide sequence: TGCAGCGTTGAAGGTCAGGGGAGATACAATGAGCAGTTCTTC. It specifies CSVEGQGRYNEQFF.

This clone was counted a few times. This chain joins TRBV9 and TRBJ1-1, with 8 bases identical to TRBD1. The CDR3 has 15 amino acids. The germline CDR1 and CDR2 sequences are SGDLS and YYNGEE. Trimming took 0 bases from V and 1 from J; bases not matched to a gene: 2. CDR3 loop: CASSVEGTGNTEAFF. The CDR3 coding sequence is TGTGCCAGCAGCGTAGAAGGGACAGGGAACACTGAAGCTTTCTTT.

CDR3 bases: TGTGCCAGCAGCCAAGTAGGCGGGTGGGGTGAGCAGTTCTTC. Protein product: CASSQVGGWGEQFF. V is TRBV14 and J is TRBJ2-1; the D gene is possibly TRBD2 (5 bases). Germline V gives CDR1 SGHDN, CDR2 FVKESK. This CDR3 comprises 14 residues. V was trimmed by 1 base and J by 9 bases, leaving 13 bases between them.

In its sample, this clone was seen once. The chain has TRBV5-4 and TRBJ2-1, with 7 bases identical to TRBD1. The CDR3 has 13 residues. The germline V gene has CDR1 SGHNT and CDR2 YYREEE (reference sequence). Trimming removed 1 base from V and 9 bases from J; junction bases left unmatched: 4. The CDR3 reads CASSLSQGSEQFF. For the CDR3, the DNA is TGTGCCAGCAGCTTGTCACAGGGGTCTGAGCAGTTCTTC.

The rearrangement joins TRBV27 to TRBJ2-3; 7 bases match TRBD1. Germline values: CDR1 MNHEY, CDR2 SMNVEV (reference sequence). The CDR3 runs 15 residues. V dropped 1 base and J dropped 4; count of bases not matched to a gene: 5. CDR3 sequence (DNA): TGTGCCAGCAGTTTATACGACAGGGCAGCAGATACGCAGTATTTT. Encoded protein: CASSLYDRAADTQYF.

This chain connects TRBV7-3 to TRBJ1-5; TRBD1 is a possible D gene (6 bases). The CDR3 extends over 14 amino acids. Deletions cut 2 bases from V and 4 bases from J, with 9 bases between. The germline gives CDR1 SGHTA, CDR2 FQGTGA. This CDR3 reads CASSLRGANQPQHF. Written as DNA, the CDR3 is TGTGCCAGCAGCTTACGGGGGGCAAATCAGCCCCAGCATTTT.

This sequence joins TRBV19 and TRBJ1-5, with D unresolved. The V end lost 7 bases, the J end lost 7 bases, and 14 bases lay between the germline ends. CDR1 is LNHDA and CDR2 is SQIVND in the germline V gene (reference sequence). This CDR3 comprises 13 residues. The CDR3 region is CASTRGGFQPQHF. In DNA form, the CDR3 reads TGTGCCAGTACTAGAGGAGGGTTCCAGCCCCAGCATTTT.

The chain links TRBV19 to TRBJ2-2; the match to TRBD1 covers 8 bases. Germline CDR1 and CDR2: LNHDA and SQIVND (reference sequence). This CDR3 region has 16 residues. The junction had 5 bases not matched to a gene; V was cut back by 4 bases and J by 1 base. The DNA of the CDR3 is TGTGCCAGTAGTAAGAGACAGGGGCGGAACACCGGGGAGCTGTTTTTT. This sequence encodes CASSKRQGRNTGELFF.

The gene calls are TRBV6-5 and TRBJ1-5; tentatively, D is TRBD1 (6 bases). The V gene's germline CDR1 is MNHEY and CDR2 SVGAGI. The CDR3 is 14 residues long. V was cut by 5 bases and J by 0 bases, with 8 bases left in between. CDR3 bases: TGTGCCAGCAGTACAGGGTATAGCAATCAGCCCCAGCATTTT. Protein sequence: CASSTGYSNQPQHF.

This clone was detected only once. In DNA, the CDR3 is TGTGCCAGCAGCGGCCCGTCCAACACTGAAGCTTTCTTT. This translates into CASSGPSNTEAFF. This rearrangement joins TRBV7-9 to TRBJ1-1; D uncertain. Between the trimmed V and J ends, which lost 5 bases and 2 bases, there was a span of 9 bases. This CDR3 is built from 13 residues. From germline, CDR1 is SEHNR and CDR2 FQNEAQ (reference sequence).

There are a few counts of this clone. The rearrangement links TRBV2 to TRBJ2-3; D remains unclear. The ends were cut back, 8 bases at V and 8 bases at J, with 11 bases in the middle. This CDR3 contains 11 residues. Germline V gene lookup returns CDR1 SNHLY and CDR2 FYNNEI. For the CDR3, the DNA is TGTGCCAGCCTCGACGGAGCTACGCAGTATTTT. The encoded protein is CASLDGATQYF.

This clone was seen more than once but under ten times. The J gene is TRBJ1-2, the V gene TRBV5-6, with D possibly TRBD1 on 5 matching bases. CDR3 length: 13 amino acids. Germline CDR1 reads SGHDT; CDR2 reads YYEEEE. V lost 1 base and J 8 bases, leaving 12 bases between the germline ends. The chain's CDR3 is CASSLWGSNGYTF. The DNA for the CDR3 is TGTGCCAGCAGCTTGTGGGGGAGCAACGGCTACACCTTC.

This clone was found many times. This chain connects TRBV7-9 to TRBJ2-7, with a tentative D call TRBD1 (5 bases). V was trimmed by 4 bases and J by 5 bases, leaving 9 bases between them. The germline V gene encodes CDR1 SEHNR and CDR2 FQNEAQ (reference sequence). The CDR3 sequence is 12 residues long. DNA of the CDR3: TGTGCCAGCAGCTCAGGGTCCCACGAGCAGTACTTC. Encoded protein: CASSSGSHEQYF.

The chain couples TRBV5-6 to TRBJ2-7, with D perhaps matching TRBD1 (6 bases). The ends were cut back, 1 base at V and 3 bases at J, with 14 bases in the middle. This CDR3 has 15 residues. Germline V gives CDR1 SGHDT, CDR2 YYEEEE. The CDR3 reads CASSLSWGQGYEQYF. CDR3 DNA: TGTGCCAGCAGCTTGAGTTGGGGGCAAGGCTACGAGCAGTACTTC.